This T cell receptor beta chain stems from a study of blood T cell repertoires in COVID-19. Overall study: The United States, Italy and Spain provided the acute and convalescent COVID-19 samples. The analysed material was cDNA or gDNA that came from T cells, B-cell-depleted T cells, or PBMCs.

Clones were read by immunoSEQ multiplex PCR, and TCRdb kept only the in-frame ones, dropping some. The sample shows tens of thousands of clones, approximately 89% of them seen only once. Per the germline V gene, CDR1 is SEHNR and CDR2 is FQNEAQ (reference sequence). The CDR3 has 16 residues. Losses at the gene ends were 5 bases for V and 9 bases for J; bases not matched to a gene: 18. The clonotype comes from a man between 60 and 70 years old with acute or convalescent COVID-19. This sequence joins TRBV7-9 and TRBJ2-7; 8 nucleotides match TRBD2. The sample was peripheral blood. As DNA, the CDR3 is TGTGCCAGCAGCCCCACGGGGGGGGCGGCCTTTTATGCGCAGTACTTC. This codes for CASSPTGGAAFYAQYF.